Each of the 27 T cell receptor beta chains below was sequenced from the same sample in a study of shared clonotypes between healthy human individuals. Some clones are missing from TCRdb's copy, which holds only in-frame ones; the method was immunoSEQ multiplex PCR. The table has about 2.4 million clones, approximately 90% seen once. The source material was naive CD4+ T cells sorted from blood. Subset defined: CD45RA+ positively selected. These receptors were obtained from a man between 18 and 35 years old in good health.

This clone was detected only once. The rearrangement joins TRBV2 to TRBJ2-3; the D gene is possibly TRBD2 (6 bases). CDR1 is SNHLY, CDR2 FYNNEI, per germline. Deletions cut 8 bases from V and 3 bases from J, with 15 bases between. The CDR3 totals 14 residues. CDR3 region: CASRSGVLTDTQYF. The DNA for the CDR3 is TGTGCCAGCCGCTCGGGGGTTTTGACAGATACGCAGTATTTT.

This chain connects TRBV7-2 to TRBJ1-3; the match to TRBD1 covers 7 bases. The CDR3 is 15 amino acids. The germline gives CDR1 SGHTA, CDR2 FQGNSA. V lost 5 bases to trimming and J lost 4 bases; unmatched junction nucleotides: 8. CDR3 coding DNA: TGTGCCAGCAGCACTGTGGGGACAGCCGGAAACACCATATATTTT. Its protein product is CASSTVGTAGNTIYF.

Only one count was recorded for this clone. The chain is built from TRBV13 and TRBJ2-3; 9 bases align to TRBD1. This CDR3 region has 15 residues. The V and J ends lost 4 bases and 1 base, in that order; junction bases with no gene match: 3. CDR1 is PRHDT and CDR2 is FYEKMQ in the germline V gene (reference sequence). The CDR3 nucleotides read TGTGCCAGCAGCTACCGGGACAGGGGCACAGATACGCAGTATTTT. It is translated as CASSYRDRGTDTQYF.

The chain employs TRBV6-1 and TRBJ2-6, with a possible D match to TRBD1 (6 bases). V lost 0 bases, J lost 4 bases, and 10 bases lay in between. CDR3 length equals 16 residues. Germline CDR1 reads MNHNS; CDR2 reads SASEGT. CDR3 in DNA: TGTGCCAGCAGTGAAGCCTGGGGGCTCGGGGCCAACGTCCTGACTTTC. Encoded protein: CASSEAWGLGANVLTF.

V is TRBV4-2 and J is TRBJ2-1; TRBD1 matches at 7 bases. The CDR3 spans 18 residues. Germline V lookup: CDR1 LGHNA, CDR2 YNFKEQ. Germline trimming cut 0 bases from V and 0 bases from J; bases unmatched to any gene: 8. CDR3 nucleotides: TGTGCCAGCAGCCAAGAAAGGGGGCTGGGAGCCTCCTACAATGAGCAGTTCTTC. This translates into CASSQERGLGASYNEQFF.

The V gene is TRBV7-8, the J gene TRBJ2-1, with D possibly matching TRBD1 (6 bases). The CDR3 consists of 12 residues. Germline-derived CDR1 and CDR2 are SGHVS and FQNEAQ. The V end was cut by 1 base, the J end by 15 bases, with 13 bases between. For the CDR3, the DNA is TGTGCCAGCAGCTTAGAGGTAGGGGGTCGGTTCTTC. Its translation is CASSLEVGGRFF.

CDR3 loop: CASSLGSWLGGMNEKLFF. The CDR3 nucleotides read TGCGCCAGCAGCTTGGGTTCATGGTTAGGCGGGATGAATGAAAAACTGTTTTTT. V and J are TRBV5-1 and TRBJ1-4; D not resolved. With 0 bases removed from V and 5 bases from J, the gap between germline ends came to 20 bases. CDR3 length: 18 amino acids. CDR1 and CDR2 (germline): SGHRS, YFSETQ.

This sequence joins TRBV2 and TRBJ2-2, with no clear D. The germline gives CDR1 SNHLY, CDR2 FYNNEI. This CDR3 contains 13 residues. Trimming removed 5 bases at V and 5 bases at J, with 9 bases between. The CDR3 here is CASSRTETGELFF. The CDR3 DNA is TGTGCCAGCAGTCGTACAGAGACCGGGGAGCTGTTTTTT.

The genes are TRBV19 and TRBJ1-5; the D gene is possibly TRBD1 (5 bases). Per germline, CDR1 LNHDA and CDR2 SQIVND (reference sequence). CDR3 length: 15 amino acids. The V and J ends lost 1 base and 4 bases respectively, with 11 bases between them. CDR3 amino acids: CASSIAARGNQPQHF. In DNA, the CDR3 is TGTGCCAGTAGTATAGCGGCTCGGGGGAATCAGCCCCAGCATTTT.

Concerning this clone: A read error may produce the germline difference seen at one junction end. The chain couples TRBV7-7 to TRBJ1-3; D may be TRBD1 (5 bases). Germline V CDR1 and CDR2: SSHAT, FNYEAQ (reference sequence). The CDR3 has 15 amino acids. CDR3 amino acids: CASSSGLASGNTIYF. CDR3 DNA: TGTGCTAGCAGCTCGGGACTGGCCTCTGGAAACACCATATATTTT.

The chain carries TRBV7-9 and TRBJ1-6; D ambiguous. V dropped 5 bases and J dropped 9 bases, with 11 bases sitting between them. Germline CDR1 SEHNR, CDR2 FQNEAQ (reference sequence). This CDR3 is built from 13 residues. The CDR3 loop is CASSVESGSPLHF. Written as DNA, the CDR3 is TGTGCCAGCAGCGTTGAGTCGGGTTCACCCCTCCACTTT.

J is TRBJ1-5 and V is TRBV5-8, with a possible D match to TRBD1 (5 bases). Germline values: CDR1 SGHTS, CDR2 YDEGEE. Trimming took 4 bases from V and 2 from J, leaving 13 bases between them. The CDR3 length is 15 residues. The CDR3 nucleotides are TGTGCCAGCAGCGCCTGGGGGATTGGCAATCAGCCCCAGCATTTT. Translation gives CASSAWGIGNQPQHF.

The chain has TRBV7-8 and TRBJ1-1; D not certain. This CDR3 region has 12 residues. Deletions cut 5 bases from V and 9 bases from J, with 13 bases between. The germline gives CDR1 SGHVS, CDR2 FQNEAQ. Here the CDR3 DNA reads TGTGCCAGCAGCACAAATCAGCGCCAAGCTTTCTTT. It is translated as CASSTNQRQAFF. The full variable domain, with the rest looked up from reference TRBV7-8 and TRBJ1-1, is GAGVSQSPRYKVAKRGQDVALRCDPISGHVSLFWYQQALGQGPEFLTYFQNEAQLDKSGLPSDRFFAERPEGSVSTLKIQRTQQEDSAVYLCASSTNQRQAFFGQGTRLTVV.

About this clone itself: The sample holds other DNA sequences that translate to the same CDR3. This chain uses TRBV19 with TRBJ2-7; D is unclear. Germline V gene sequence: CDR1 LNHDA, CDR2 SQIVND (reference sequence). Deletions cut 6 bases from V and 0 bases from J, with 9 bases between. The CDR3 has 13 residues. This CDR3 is CASSTGSSYEQYF. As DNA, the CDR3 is TGTGCCAGTAGCACGGGTAGCTCCTACGAGCAGTACTTC.

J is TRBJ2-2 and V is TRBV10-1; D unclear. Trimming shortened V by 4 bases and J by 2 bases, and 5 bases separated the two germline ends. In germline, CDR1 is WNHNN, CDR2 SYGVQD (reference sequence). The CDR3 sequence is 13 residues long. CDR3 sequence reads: CASSVTNTGELFF. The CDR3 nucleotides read TGCGCCAGCAGTGTCACTAACACCGGGGAGCTGTTTTTT.

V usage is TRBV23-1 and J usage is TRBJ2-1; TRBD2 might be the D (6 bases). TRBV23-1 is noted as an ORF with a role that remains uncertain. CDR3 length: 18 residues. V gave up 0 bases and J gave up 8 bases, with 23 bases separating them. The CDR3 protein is CASSQSERGTRLGDEQFF. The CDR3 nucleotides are TGCGCCAGCAGTCAATCTGAACGGGGGACCCGACTAGGCGATGAGCAGTTCTTC.

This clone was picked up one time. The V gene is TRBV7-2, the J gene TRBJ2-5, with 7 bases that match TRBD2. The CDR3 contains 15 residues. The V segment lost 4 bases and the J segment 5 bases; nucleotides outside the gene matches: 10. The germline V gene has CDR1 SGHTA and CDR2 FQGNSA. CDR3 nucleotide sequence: TGTGCCAGCAGCTCGGCGGGAGTGAGGAGGGAGACCCAGTACTTC. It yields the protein CASSSAGVRRETQYF. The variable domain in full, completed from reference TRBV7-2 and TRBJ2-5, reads GAGVSQSPSNKVTEKGKDVELRCDPISGHTALYWYRQSLGQGLEFLIYFQGNSAPDKSGLPSDRFSAERTGGSVSTLTIQRTQQEDSAVYLCASSSAGVRRETQYFGPGTRLLVL.

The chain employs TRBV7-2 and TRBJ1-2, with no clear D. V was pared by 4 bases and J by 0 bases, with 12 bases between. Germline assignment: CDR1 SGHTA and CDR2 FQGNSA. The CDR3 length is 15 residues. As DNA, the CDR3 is TGTGCCAGCAGCTCCCAGATCCTTACTAACTATGGCTACACCTTC. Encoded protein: CASSSQILTNYGYTF.

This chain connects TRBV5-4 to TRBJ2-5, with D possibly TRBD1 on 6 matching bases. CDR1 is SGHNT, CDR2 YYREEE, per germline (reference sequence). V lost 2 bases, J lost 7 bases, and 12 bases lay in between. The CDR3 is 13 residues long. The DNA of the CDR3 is TGTGCCAGCAGCTTCGGGATACAGGGGACCCAGTACTTC. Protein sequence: CASSFGIQGTQYF.

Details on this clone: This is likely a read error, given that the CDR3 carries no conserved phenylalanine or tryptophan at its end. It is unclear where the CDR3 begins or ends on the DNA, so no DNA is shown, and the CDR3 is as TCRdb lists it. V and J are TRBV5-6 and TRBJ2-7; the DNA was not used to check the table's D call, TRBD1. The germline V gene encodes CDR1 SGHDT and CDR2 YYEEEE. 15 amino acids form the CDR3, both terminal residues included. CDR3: CASSPAPGQGIRQEI.

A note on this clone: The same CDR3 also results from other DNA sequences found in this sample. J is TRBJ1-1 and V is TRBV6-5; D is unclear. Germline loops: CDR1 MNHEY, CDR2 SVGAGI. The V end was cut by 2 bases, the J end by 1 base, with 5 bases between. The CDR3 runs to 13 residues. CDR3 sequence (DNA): TGTGCCAGCAGTTACAGTGAGAACACTGAAGCTTTCTTT. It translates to CASSYSENTEAFF.

DNA for the CDR3: TGTGCCAGCGAAGGACAGGTCCTCTACGAGCAGTACTTC. Its protein product is CASEGQVLYEQYF. This chain joins TRBV2 and TRBJ2-7, with TRBD1 matching over 7 bases. V shed 8 bases and J 3 bases; nucleotides not matched to a gene: 7. Germline loops: CDR1 SNHLY, CDR2 FYNNEI. CDR3 length: 13 residues.

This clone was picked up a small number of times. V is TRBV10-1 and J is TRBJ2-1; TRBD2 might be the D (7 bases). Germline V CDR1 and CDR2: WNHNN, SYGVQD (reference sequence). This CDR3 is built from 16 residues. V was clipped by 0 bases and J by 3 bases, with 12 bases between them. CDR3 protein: CASSESGGGFYNEQFF. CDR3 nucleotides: TGCGCCAGCAGTGAGTCCGGCGGGGGCTTCTACAATGAGCAGTTCTTC.

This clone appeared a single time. The CDR3 DNA reads TGCAGCGTTGAAGACGGTGTGAACGAGCAGTACTTC. This codes for CSVEDGVNEQYF. The V call is TRBV29-1, the J call TRBJ2-7; D remains unclear. CDR1 is SQVTM, CDR2 ANQGSEA, per germline. The CDR3 is 12 amino acids. V was shortened by 0 bases and J by 5 bases, with 8 bases between the two germline ends.

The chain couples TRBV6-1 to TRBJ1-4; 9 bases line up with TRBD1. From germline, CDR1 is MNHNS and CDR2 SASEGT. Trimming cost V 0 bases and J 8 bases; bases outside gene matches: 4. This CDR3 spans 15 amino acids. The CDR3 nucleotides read TGTGCCAGCAGTGAAGCGGGACAGGGTGGAGAAAAACTGTTTTTT. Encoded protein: CASSEAGQGGEKLFF.

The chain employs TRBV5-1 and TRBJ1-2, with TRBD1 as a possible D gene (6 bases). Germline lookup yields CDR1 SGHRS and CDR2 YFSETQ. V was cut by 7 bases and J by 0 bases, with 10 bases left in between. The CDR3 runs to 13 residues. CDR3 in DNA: TGCGCCAGCGTATACAGGGCTAACTATGGCTACACCTTC. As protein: CASVYRANYGYTF.

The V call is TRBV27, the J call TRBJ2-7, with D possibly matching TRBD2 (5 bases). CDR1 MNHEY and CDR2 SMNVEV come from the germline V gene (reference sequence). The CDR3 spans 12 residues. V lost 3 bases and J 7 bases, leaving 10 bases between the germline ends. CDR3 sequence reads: CASSFLAGEQYF. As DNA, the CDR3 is TGTGCCAGCAGTTTCCTAGCTGGGGAGCAGTACTTC.